This TCR beta chain appears in the sequencing data of a study of blood T cell repertoires in COVID-19. For the study at large: Italy, Spain and the United States were the sources of the convalescent and acute COVID-19 samples. PBMCs, B-cell-depleted T cells, or T cells provided the cDNA or gDNA that made up the material.

CDR1 and CDR2 from the germline V gene are SGHRS and YFSETQ. This CDR3 is 17 amino acids long. Trimming shortened V by 1 base and J by 0 bases, and 11 bases separated the two germline ends. Profiling relied on immunoSEQ multiplex PCR, and the TCRdb table lists in-frame clones only, not all of them. The table lists 230,000 or so clones, around 88% of them singletons. The chain couples TRBV5-1 to TRBJ2-6, with D possibly matching TRBD2 (6 bases). Sequencing was done on a sample of peripheral blood. This TCR was sampled from a man aged 40-49 years with active or convalescent COVID-19. Here the CDR3 DNA reads TGCGCCAGCAGCTTGCTGCGGGGTTACTCTGGGGCCAACGTCCTGACTTTC. Translating gives CASSLLRGYSGANVLTF.